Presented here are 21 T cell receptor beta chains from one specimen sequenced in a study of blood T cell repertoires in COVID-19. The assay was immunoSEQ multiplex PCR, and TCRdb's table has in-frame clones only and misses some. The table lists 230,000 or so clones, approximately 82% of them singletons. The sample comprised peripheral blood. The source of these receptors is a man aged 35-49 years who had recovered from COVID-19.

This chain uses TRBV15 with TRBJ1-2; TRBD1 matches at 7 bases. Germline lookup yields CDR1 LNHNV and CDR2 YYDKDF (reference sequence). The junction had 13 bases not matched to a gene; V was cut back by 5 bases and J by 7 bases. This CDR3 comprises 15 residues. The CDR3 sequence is CATSSHRGPTTGYTF. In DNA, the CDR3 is TGTGCCACCAGCTCCCACAGGGGACCTACTACTGGCTACACCTTC.

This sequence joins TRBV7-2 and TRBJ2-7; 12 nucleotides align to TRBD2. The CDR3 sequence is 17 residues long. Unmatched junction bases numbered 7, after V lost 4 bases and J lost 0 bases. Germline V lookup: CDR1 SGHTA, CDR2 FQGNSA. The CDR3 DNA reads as TGTGCCAGCAGCTACCCTAGCGGGGGGGCTGGCTCCTACGAGCAGTACTTC. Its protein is CASSYPSGGAGSYEQYF.

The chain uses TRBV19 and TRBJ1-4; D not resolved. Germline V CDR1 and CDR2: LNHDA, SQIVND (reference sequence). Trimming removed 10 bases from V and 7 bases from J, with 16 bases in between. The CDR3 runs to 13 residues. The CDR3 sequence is CATASQVPEKLFF. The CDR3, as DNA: TGTGCCACCGCGTCTCAGGTCCCTGAAAAACTGTTTTTT. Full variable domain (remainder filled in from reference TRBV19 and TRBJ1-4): DGGITQSPKYLFRKEGQNVTLSCEQNLNHDAMYWYRQDPGQGLRLIYYSQIVNDFQKGDIAEGYSVSREKKESFPLTVTSAQKNPTAFYLCATASQVPEKLFFGSGTQLSVL.

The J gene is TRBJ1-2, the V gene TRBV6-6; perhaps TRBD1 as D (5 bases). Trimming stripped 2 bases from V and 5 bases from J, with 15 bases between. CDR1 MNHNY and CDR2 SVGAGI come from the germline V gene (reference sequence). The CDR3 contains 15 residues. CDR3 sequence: CASSYKAEGTYGYTF. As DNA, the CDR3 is TGTGCCAGCAGTTACAAGGCGGAGGGGACTTATGGCTACACCTTC.

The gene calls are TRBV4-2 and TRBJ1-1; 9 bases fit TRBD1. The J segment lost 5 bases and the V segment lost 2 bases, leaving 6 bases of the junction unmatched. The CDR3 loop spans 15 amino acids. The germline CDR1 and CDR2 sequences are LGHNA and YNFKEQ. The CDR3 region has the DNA TGTGCCAGCAGCCAAACAACAGGGGGCTGGACTGAAGCTTTCTTT. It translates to CASSQTTGGWTEAFF.

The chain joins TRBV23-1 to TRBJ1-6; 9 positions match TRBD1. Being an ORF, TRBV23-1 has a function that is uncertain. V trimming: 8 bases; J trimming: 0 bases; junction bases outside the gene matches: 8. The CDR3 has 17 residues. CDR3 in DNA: TGCGCCAGCCACGGACAGGGGCCTAGCTCCTATAATTCACCCCTCCACTTT. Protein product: CASHGQGPSSYNSPLHF.

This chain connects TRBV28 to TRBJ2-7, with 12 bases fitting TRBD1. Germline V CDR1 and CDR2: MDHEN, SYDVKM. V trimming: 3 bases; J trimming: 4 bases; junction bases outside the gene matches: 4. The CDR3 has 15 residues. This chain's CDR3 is CASSLGTGGWYEQYF. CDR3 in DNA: TGTGCCAGCAGTTTGGGGACAGGGGGCTGGTACGAGCAGTACTTC. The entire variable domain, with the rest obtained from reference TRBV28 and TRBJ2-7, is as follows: DVKVTQSSRYLVKRTGEKVFLECVQDMDHENMFWYRQDPGLGLRLIYFSYDVKMKEKGDIPEGYSVSREKKERFSLILESASTNQTSMYLCASSLGTGGWYEQYFGPGTRLTVT.

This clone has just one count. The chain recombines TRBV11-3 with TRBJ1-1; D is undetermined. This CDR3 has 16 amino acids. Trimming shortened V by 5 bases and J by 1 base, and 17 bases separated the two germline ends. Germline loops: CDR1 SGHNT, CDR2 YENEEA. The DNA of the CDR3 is TGTGCCAGCAGCCCCGGTTCCGGAGAGCGGAACACTGAAGCTTTCTTT. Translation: CASSPGSGERNTEAFF.

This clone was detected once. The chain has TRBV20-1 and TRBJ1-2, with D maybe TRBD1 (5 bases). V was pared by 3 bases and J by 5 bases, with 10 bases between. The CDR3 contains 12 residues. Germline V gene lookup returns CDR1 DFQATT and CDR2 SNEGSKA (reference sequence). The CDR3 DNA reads TGCAGTGCTAGTACAGGAGTTTATGGCTACACCTTC. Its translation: CSASTGVYGYTF.

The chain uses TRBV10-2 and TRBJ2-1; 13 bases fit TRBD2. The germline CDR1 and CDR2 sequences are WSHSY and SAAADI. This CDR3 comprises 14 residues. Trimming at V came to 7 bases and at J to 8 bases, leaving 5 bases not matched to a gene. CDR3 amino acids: CASTTSGRGDEQFF. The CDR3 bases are TGCGCCAGCACTACTAGCGGGAGGGGCGATGAGCAGTTCTTC.

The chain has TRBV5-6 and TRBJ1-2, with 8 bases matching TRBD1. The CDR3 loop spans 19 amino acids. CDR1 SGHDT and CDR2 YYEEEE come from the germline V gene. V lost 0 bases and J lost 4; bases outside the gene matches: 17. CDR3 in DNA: TGTGCCAGCAGCTTGGACGTGGGACAGGCAGCACCGAACTCCTATGGCTACACCTTC. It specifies CASSLDVGQAAPNSYGYTF.

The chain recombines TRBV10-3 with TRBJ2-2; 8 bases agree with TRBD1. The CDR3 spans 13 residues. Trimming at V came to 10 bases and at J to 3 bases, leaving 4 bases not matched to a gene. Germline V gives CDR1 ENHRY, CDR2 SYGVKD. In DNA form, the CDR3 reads TGTGCCACCCAGGGGGCCTACACCGGGGAGCTGTTTTTT. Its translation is CATQGAYTGELFF.

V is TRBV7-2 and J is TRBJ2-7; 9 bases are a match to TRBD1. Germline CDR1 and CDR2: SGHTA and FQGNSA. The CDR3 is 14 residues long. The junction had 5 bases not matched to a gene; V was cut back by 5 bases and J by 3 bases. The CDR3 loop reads CASSLTGGDYEQYF. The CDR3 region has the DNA TGTGCCAGCAGCCTTACAGGGGGCGACTACGAGCAGTACTTC.

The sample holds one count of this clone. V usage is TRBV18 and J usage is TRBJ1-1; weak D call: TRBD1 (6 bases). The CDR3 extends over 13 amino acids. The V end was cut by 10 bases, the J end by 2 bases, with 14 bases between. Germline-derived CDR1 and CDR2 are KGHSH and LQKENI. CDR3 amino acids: CATIQGFNTEAFF. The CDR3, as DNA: TGTGCCACCATCCAGGGGTTCAACACTGAAGCTTTCTTT.

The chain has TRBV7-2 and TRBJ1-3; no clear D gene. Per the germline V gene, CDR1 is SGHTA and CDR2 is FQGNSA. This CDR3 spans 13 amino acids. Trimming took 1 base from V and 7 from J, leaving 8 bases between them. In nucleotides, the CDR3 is TGTGCCAGCAGCTTAGGGGGAGGTAACACCATATATTTT. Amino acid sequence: CASSLGGGNTIYF.

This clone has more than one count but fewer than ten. The chain's CDR3 is CASSHRGKNSPLHF. As DNA, the CDR3 is TGCGCCAGCAGCCACAGGGGGAAGAATTCACCCCTCCACTTT. The rearrangement uses TRBV4-1 and TRBJ1-6; 7 bases match TRBD1. CDR3 length: 14 amino acids. Germline lookup yields CDR1 MGHRA and CDR2 YSYEKL. V was pared by 3 bases and J by 7 bases, with 3 bases of the junction left unmatched.

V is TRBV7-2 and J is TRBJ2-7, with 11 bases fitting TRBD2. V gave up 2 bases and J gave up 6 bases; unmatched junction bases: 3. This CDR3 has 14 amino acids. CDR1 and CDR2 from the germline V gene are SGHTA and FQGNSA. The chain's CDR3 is CASSLPLAGGEQYF. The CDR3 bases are TGTGCCAGCAGCTTACCTCTAGCGGGAGGCGAGCAGTACTTC.

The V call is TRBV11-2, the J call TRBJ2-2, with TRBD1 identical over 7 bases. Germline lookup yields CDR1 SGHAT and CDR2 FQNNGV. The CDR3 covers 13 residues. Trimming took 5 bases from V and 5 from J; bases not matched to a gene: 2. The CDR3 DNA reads TGTGCCAGCAGCCTACAGGGGACCGGGGAGCTGTTTTTT. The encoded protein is CASSLQGTGELFF. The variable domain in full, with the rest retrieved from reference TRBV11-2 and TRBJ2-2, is EAGVAQSPRYKIIEKRQSVAFWCNPISGHATLYWYQQILGQGPKLLIQFQNNGVVDDSQLPKDRFSAERLKGVDSTLKIQPAKLEDSAVYLCASSLQGTGELFFGEGSRLTVL.

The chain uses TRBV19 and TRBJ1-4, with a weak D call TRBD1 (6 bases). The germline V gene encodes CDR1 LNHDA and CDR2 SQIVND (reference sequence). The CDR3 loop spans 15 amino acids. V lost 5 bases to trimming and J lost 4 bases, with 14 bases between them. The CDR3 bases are TGTGCCAGTAGTTCGAGGACAGAATATAATGAAAAACTGTTTTTT. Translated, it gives CASSSRTEYNEKLFF.

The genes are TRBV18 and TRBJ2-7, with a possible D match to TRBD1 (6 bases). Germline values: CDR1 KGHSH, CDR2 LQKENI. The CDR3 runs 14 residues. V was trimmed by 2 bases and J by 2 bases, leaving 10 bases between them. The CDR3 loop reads CASSPRTATYEQYF. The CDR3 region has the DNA TGTGCCAGCTCACCAAGGACAGCCACCTACGAGCAGTACTTC.

CDR3 coding DNA: TGTGCCTGGAGTCCGGGACTAGGCAATGAGCAGTTCTTC. Translating it yields CAWSPGLGNEQFF. The chain recombines TRBV30 with TRBJ2-1; 8 positions agree with TRBD2. In germline, CDR1 is GTSNPN, CDR2 SVGIG (reference sequence). The V and J ends lost 2 bases and 6 bases, in that order; junction bases with no gene match: 3. The CDR3 covers 13 residues.